This T cell receptor beta chain stems from a study of T cell repertoires in cytomegalovirus infection. For the study at large: Indications came from public TCR beta signatures; they pointed to CMV infection and to a matching HLA type. Notes on the study in general: CMV-specific TCR beta clonotypes restricted by HLA-C were the ones dominating the ex vivo response. There were carriers of CMV plus the relevant HLA, and cumulative public TCR beta family frequency identified them.

TCRdb reanalysed the reads using MiXCR and keeps one entry per CDR3 protein. This sample yields fewer than 850,000 distinct CDR3 sequences, of which about 27% are seen a single time; 13% belongs to the top ten. Turning to this clonotype: Its antigen is not identified.

The CDR3 spans 12 residues. V shed 5 bases, J shed 6 bases, and the junction held 3 bases outside the gene matches. The germline V gene encodes CDR1 MNHEY and CDR2 SMNVEV (reference sequence). The chain joins TRBV27 to TRBJ1-1, with 7 bases lining up with TRBD1. The sample consisted of cultured CD8+ T cells from PBMCs, taken from culture after CMV antigen stimulation. This clonotype originated in a human donor in good health (CMV status not recorded). Some clones in this sample may be carry-over from other donors' samples. CDR3 sequence reads: CASSGDSPEAFF. CDR3 DNA: TGTGCCAGCAGTGGGGACAGCCCTGAAGCTTTCTTT.